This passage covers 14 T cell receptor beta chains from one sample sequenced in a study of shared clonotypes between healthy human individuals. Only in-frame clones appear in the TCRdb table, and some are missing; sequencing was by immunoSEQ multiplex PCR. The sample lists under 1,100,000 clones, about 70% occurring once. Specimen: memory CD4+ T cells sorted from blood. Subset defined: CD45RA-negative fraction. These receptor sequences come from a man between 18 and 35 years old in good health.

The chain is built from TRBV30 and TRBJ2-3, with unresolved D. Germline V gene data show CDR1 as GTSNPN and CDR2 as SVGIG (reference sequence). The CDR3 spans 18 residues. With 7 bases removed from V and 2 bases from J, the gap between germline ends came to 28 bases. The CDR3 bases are TGTGCCTACTCCCCGCCAACAACGGTCTACGGCCCCACAGATACGCAGTATTTT. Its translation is CAYSPPTTVYGPTDTQYF.

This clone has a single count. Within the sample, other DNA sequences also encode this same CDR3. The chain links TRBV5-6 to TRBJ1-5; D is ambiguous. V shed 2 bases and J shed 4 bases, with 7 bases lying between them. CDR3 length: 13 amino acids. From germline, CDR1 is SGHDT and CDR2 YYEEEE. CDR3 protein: CASSLGPNQPQHF. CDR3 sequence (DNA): TGTGCCAGCAGCTTAGGCCCGAATCAGCCCCAGCATTTT.

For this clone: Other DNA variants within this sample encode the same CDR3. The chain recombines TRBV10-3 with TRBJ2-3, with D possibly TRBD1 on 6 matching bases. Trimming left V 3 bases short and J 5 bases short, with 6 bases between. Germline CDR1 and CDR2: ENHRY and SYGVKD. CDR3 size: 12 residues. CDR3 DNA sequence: TGTGCCATCAGTGAAGGGGGAGATACGCAGTATTTT. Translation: CAISEGGDTQYF.

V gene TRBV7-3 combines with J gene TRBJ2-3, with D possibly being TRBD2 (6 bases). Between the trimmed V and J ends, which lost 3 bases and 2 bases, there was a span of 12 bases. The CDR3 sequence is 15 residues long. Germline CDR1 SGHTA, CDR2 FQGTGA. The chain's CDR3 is CASSLGGLPTDTQYF. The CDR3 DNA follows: TGTGCCAGCAGCTTGGGGGGTTTGCCCACAGATACGCAGTATTTT.

In DNA form, the CDR3 reads TGTGCCAGCTCCCAGGGCGCGGAGCAGTACTTC. Encoded protein: CASSQGAEQYF. This chain joins TRBV18 and TRBJ2-7; D may be TRBD1 (5 bases). CDR3 size: 11 residues. Germline CDR1 is KGHSH and CDR2 is LQKENI. The germline V and J ends were trimmed by 6 bases and 7 bases, with 10 bases remaining between them.

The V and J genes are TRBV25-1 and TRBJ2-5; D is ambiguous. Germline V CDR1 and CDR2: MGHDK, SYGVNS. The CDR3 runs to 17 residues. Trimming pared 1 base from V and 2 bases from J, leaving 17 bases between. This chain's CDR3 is CASSEFAHVSGQETQYF. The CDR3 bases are TGTGCCAGCAGTGAATTTGCACATGTATCTGGGCAAGAGACCCAGTACTTC.

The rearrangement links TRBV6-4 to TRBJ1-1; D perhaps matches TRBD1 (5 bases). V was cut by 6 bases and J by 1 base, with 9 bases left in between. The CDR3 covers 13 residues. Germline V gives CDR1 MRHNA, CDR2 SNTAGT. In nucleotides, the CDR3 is TGTGCCAGCAGAGCGACAGAGAACACTGAAGCTTTCTTT. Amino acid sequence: CASRATENTEAFF.

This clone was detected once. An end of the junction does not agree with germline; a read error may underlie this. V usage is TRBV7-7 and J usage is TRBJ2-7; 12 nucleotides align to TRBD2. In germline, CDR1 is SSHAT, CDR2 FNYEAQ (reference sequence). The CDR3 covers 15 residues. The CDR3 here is CASSQGLAGSYEQYF. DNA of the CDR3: TGTGCTAGCAGCCAGGGACTAGCGGGCAGCTACGAGCAGTACTTC.

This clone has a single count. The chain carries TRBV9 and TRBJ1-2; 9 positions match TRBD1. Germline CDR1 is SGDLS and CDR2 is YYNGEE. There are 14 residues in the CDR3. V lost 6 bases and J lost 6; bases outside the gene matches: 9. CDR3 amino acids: CASTKGQGIDGYTF. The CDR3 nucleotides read TGTGCCAGCACTAAGGGACAGGGCATAGATGGCTACACCTTC.

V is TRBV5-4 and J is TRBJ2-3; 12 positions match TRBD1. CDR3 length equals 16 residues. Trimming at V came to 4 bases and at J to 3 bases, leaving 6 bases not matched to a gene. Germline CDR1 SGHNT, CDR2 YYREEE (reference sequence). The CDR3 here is CASSPGTGGGTDTQYF. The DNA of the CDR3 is TGTGCCAGCAGCCCCGGGACAGGGGGCGGTACAGATACGCAGTATTTT.

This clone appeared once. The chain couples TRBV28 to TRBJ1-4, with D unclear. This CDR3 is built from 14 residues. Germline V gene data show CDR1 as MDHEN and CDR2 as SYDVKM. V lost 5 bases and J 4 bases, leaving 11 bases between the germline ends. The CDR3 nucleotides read TGTGCCAGCAGTGGATTGGGAAATAATGAAAAACTGTTTTTT. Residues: CASSGLGNNEKLFF.

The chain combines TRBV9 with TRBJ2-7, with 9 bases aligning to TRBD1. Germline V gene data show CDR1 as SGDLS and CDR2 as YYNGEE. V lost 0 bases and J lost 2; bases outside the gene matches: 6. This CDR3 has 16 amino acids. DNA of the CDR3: TGTGCCAGCAGCGTAGAGACAGGGGGACAGACCTACGAGCAGTACTTC. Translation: CASSVETGGQTYEQYF.

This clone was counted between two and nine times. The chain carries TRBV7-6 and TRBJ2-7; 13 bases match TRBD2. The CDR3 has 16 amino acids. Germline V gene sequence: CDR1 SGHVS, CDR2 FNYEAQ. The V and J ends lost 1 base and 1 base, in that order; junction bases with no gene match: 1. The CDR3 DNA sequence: TGTGCCAGCAGCTTAGGACTAGCGGGGGGATCCTACGAGCAGTACTTC. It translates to CASSLGLAGGSYEQYF.

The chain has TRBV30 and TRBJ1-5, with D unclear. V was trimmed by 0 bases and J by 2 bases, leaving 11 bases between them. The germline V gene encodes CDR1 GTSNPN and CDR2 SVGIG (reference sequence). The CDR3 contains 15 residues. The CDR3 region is CAWSVPGSGNQPQHF. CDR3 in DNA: TGTGCCTGGAGTGTGCCCGGGAGTGGCAATCAGCCCCAGCATTTT.